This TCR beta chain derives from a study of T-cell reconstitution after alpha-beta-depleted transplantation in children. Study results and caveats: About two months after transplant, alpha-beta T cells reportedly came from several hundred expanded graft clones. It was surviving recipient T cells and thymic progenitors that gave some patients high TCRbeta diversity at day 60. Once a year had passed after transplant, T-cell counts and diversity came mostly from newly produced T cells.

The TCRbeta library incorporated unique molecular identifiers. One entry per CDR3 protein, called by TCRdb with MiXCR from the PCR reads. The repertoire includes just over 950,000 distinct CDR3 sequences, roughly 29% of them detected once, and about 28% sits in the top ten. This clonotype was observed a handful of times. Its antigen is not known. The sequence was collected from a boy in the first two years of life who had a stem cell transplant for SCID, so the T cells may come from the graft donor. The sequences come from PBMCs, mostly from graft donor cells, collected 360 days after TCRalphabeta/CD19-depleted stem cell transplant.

Here the CDR3 reads CASSYSPSDYYEQYF. Written as DNA, the CDR3 is TGTGCCAGCAGTTACAGTCCGTCGGACTACTACGAGCAGTACTTC. The J gene is TRBJ2-7, the V gene TRBV6-5; D is possibly TRBD2 (6 bases). V was shortened by 2 bases and J by 3 bases, with 14 bases between the two germline ends. Per germline, CDR1 MNHEY and CDR2 SVGAGI. This CDR3 comprises 15 residues.